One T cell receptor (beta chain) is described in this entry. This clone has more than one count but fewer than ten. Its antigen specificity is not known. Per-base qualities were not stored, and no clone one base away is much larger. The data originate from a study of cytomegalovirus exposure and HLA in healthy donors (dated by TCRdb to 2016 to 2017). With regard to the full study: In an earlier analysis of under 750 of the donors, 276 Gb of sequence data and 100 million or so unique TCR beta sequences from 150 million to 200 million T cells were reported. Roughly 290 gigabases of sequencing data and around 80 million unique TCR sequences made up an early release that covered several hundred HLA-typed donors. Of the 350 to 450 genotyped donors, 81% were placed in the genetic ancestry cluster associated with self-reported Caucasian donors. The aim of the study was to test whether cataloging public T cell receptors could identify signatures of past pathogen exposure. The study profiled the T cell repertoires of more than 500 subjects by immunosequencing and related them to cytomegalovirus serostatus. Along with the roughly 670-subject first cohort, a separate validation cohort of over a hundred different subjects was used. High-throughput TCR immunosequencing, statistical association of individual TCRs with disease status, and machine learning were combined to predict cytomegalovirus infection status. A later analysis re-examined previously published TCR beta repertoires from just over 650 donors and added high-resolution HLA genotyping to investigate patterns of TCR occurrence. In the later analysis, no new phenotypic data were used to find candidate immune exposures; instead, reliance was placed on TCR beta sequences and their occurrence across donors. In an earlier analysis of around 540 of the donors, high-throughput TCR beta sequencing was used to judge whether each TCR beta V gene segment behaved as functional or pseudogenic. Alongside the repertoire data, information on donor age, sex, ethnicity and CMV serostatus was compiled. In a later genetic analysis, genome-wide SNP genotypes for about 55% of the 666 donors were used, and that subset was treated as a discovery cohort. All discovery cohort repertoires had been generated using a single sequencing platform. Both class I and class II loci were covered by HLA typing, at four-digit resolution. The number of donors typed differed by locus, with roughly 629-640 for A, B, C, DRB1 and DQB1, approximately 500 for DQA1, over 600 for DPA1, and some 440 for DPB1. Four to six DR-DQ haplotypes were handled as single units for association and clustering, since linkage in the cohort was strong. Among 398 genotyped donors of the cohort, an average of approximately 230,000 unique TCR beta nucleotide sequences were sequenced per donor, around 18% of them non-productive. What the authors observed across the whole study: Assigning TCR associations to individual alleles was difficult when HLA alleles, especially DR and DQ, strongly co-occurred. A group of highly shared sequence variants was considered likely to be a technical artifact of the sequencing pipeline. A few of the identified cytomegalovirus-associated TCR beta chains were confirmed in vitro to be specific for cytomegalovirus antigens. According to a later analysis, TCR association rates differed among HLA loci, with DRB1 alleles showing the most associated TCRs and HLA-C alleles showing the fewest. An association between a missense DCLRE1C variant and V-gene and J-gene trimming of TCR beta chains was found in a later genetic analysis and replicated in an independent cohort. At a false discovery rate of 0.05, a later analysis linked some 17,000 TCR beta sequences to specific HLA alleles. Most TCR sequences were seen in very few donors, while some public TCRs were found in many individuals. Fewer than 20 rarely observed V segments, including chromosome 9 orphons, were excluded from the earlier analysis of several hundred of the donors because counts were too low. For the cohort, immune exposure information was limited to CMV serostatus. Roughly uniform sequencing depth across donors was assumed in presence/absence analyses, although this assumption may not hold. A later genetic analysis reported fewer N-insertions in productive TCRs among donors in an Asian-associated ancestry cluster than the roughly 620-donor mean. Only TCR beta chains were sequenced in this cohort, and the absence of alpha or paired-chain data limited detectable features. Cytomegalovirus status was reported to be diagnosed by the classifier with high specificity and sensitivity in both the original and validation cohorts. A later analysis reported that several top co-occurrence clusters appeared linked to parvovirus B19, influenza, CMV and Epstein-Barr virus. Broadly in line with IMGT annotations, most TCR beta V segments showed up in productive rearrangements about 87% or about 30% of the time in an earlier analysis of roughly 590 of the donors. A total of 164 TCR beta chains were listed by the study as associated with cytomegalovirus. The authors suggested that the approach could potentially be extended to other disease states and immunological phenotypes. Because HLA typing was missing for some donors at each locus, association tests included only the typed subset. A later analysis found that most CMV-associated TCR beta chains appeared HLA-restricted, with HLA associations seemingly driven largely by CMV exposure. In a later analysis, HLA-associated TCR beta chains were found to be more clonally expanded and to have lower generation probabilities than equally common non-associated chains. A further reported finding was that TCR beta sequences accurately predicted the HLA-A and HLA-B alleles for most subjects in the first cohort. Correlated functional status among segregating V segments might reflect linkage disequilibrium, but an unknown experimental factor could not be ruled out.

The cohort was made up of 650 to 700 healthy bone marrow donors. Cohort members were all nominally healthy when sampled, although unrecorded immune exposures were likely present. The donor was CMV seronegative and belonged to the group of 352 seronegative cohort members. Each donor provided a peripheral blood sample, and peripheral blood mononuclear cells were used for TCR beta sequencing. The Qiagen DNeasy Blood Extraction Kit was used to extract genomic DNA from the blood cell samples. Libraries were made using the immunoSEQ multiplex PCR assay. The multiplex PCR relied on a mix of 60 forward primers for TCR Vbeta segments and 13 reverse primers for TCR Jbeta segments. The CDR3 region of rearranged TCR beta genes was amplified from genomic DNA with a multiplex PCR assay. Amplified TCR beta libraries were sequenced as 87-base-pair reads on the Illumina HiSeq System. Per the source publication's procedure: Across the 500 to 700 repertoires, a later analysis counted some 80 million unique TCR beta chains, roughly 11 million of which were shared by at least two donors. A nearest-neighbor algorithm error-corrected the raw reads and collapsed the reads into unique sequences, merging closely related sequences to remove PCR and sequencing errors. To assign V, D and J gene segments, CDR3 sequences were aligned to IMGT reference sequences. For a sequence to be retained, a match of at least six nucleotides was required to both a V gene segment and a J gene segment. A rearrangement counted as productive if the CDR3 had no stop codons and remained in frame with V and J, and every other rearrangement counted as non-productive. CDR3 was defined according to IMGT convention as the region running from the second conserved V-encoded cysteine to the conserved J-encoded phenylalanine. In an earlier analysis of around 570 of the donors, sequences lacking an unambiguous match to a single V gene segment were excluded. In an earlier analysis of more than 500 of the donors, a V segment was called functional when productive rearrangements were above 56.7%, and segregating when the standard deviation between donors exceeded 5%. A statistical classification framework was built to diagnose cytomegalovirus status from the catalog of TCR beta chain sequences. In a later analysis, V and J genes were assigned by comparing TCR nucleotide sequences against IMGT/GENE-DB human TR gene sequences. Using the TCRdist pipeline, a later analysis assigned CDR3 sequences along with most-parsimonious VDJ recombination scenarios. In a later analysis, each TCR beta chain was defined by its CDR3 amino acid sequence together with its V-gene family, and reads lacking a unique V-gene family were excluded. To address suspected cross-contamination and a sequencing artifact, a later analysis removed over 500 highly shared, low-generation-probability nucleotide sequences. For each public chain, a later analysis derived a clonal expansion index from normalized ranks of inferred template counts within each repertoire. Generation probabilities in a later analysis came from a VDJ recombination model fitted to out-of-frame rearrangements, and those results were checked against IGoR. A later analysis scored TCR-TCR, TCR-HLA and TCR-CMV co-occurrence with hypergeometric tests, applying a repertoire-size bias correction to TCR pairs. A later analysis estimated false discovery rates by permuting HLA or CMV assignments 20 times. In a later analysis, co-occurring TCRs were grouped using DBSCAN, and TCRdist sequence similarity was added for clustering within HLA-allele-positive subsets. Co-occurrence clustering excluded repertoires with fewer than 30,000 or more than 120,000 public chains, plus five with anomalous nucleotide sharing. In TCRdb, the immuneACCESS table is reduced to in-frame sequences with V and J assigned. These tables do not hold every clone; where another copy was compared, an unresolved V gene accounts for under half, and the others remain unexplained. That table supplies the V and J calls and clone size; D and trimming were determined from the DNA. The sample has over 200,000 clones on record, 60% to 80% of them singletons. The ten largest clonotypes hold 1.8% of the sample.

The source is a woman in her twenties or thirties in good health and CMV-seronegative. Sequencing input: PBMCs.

CDR3 loop: CASSSQLLRGEQFF. Here is the DNA: TGTGCCAGCAGTTCGCAGCTACTTAGGGGTGAGCAGTTCTTC. The rearranged segments are TRBV27 and TRBJ2-1; TRBD1 could be the D gene, as 5 bases match. Trimming removed 4 bases from V and 9 bases from J, leaving 16 bases between the germline ends. The CDR3 covers 14 residues, taking in both the cysteine and the phenylalanine. The DNA shown is the 42-base CDR3, in frame from base 1. The CDR1 and CDR2 encoded by the germline V gene (reference sequence) are MNHEY and SMNVEV.